The TCR beta chain described here comes from a study of blood T cells in healthy people across ages (dated by TCRdb to between 2014 and 2017). Concerning the study at large: In model experiments, roughly one uniquely barcoded TCR beta cDNA molecule per two T cells was captured by template switching. For two donors (one aged 18 to 30 and one aged 80 or older), the study analyzed two additional independent replicas of 1 million unique cDNA reads from the same blood draw. To avoid experimental bias, donors of different ages were spread randomly across the sequencing lanes. To track age-related changes in TCR beta repertoire diversity, the study relied on deep sequencing normalized with unique cDNA molecular identifiers. The donors were split into four age groups: young (average 16 years), middle-aged (about 40), aged (approximately 59) and long-lived (approximately 80).

A word on this clonotype: There is no known antigen for this receptor. One base away there is no much larger clone; base qualities are not given.

CDR3 length: 20 amino acids, cysteine to phenylalanine. CDR3 DNA only is kept here, 60 bases in frame from base 1. For this chain, trimming is 7 bases at the V end and 7 bases at the J end, and the number of junction bases without a gene match is 23. In the germline V gene, CDR1 corresponds to MNHNS and CDR2 to SASEGT. The protocol used for the library was 5' RACE. Reads for this sample came from an Illumina HiSeq 2500. A second PCR of roughly 7 to 11 cycles was performed with a sample-barcoded 5' primer and a J-beta primer mix. A unique molecular identifier was introduced onto each TCR beta cDNA molecule by a template-switch 5' adaptor carrying 12 random nucleotides. Each sample yielded at least 3 million CDR3-containing paired-end reads. All of the RNA was converted into first-strand cDNA using the Mint cDNA synthesis kit, with a TRBC-specific oligonucleotide serving as the primer. All cDNA was treated with uracil-DNA glycosylase and then went through a first 18-cycle PCR with the universal primers M1SS and BC2_uni_R. The authors' analysis ran thus. For normalization, 1 million high-quality reads, each with a distinct molecular identifier, were randomly selected from each sample. Instead of being binned into consensus sequences, reads with shared molecular identifiers were discarded. MiTCR, with a Q25 quality threshold and the strictest error-elimination algorithm, was used for CDR3 identification, clonotype clustering and error correction. A nonparametric unseen species model using Euler transformation provided a lower-bound estimate of total TCR beta diversity. TCRdb redid the processing of the public reads, applying fastp at Q25 and MiXCR, and retained in-frame beta chains. Records with the same CDR3 protein are collapsed into one entry carrying the most frequent genes and DNA. Clone size and V and J calls follow TCRdb, not the original study. Counted in this sample were roughly 860,000 distinct CDR3 sequences; 55% to 65% of them appeared once. Around 30% of the sample is in the top ten clones.

The donors were around 39 Caucasian individuals from Russia, aged roughly 6 to 100 years, who were systemically healthy. About 10 milliliters of peripheral blood were collected from each donor into EDTA-treated Vacutainer tubes. Ficoll-Paque density-gradient centrifugation was used to isolate PBMCs, with at least 6.5 million per sample. Total RNA, at least 6 micrograms per sample, was extracted from PBMCs with Trizol reagent. The percentages of naive CD45RAhigh/CD27high T cells were determined by flow cytometry on a PBMC aliquot from every donor. Overall study results and their limits: Because donor CMV infection status was unknown, age-related changes in expanded clonotypes were potentially confounded. Estimates of total diversity from one million sequenced T cells were regarded as lower bounds and underestimates. The percentage of naive T cells measured by flow cytometry correlated strongly with observed TCR beta diversity. As age increased, observed TCR beta diversity per million T cells dropped in a roughly linear way, and a significant reduction was already evident by age about 40. Since profiling was done on bulk unsorted PBMCs, naive and antigen-experienced compartments could not be conclusively compared. Compared with the aged group, the long-lived group had more naive CD4+ T cells, fewer expanded clones and increased TCR diversity, suggesting age selection.

The sample consisted of blood. This TCR was sampled from a man between 25 and 39 years old in good health. The chain is encoded by TRBV6-1 joined to TRBJ2-1, with TRBD2 matching 12 junction bases. The nucleotide sequence reads as follows: TGTGCCAGCACCCGAGATCCCGGGCTAGCGGGGGGGCTATTCGCGAATGAGCAGTTCTTC. It specifies CASTRDPGLAGGLFANEQFF.